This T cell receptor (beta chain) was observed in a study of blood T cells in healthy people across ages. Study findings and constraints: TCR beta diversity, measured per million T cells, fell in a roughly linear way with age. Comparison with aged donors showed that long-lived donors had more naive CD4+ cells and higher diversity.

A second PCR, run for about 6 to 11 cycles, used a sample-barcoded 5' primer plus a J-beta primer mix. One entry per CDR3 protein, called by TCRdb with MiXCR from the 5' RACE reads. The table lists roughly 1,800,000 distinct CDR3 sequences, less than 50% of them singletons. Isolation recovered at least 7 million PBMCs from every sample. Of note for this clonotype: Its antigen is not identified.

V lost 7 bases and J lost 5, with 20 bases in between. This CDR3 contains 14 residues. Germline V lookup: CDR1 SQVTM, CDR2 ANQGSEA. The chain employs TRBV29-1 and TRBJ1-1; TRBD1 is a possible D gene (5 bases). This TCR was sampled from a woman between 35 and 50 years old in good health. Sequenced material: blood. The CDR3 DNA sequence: TGCAGCGCCCCTCTTAGGGACGGGACTACTGAAGCTTTCTTT. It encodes CSAPLRDGTTEAFF.